The 4 T cell receptor beta chains below come from one sample, sequenced in a study of T cells in Graves' hyperthyroidism and ophthalmopathy. Researchers amplified the TCR beta CDR3 regions from RNA transcripts. HTBI primers were used for first-round RT-PCR of the TCR CDR3. TCRdb re-called the multiplex PCR reads with MiXCR, one entry per CDR3 protein. Of hundreds of thousands of distinct CDR3 sequences detected, 13% appear once; the ten largest clones hold 9.2%. The sequenced material came from blood. These receptors were obtained from a woman between 18 and 30 years old with Graves' hyperthyroidism.

This clonotype has a count of ten or more. The chain recombines TRBV20-1 with TRBJ1-1, with D perhaps matching TRBD1 (5 bases). The length of the CDR3 is 12 residues. Germline CDR1 DFQATT, CDR2 SNEGSKA (reference sequence). V lost 3 bases to trimming and J lost 7 bases, with 12 bases between them. CDR3 sequence: CSARGGTSEAFF. DNA of the CDR3: TGCAGTGCTAGGGGGGGAACGAGTGAAGCTTTCTTT.

The sample holds many counts of this clonotype. This rearrangement joins TRBV7-2 to TRBJ2-7; 12 bases are shared with TRBD1. The CDR3 is made up of 14 amino acids. The germline V gene has CDR1 SGHTA and CDR2 FQGNSA. Trimming at V came to 5 bases and at J to 5 bases, leaving 4 bases not matched to a gene. The CDR3 DNA sequence: TGTGCCAGCAGCCGGGACAGGGGGCTAAACGAGCAGTACTTC. It translates to CASSRDRGLNEQYF.

This clonotype was found many times. V gene TRBV20-1 combines with J gene TRBJ2-3, with 7 bases identical to TRBD1. CDR1 and CDR2 (germline): DFQATT, SNEGSKA (reference sequence). The junction had 15 bases not matched to a gene; V was cut back by 6 bases and J by 3 bases. The CDR3 covers 16 residues. The CDR3 DNA reads as TGCAGTGCCACTACCGACAGGGCGAGTGATACAGATACGCAGTATTTT. It encodes CSATTDRASDTDTQYF.

This clonotype was observed at least ten times. V and J are TRBV7-6 and TRBJ2-2; D gene ambiguous. This CDR3 is built from 14 residues. The V gene's germline CDR1 is SGHVS and CDR2 FNYEAQ. The V gene lost 5 bases and the J gene lost 2 bases, with 9 bases spanning the gap. This chain's CDR3 is CASSMRSNTGELFF. The CDR3 nucleotides read TGTGCCAGCAGCATGCGCTCAAACACCGGGGAGCTGTTTTTT.